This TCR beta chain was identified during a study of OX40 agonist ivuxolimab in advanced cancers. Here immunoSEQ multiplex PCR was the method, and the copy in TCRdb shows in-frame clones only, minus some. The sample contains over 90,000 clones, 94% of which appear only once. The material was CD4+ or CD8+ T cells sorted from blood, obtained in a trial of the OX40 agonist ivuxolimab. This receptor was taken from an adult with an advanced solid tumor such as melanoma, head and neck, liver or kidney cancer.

The CDR3 reads CSVVRAAGSYEQYF. CDR3 nucleotide sequence: TGCAGCGTTGTTCGGGCAGCGGGGTCCTACGAGCAGTACTTC. The V and J genes are TRBV29-1 and TRBJ2-7; TRBD2 matches at 7 bases. CDR3 length: 14 residues. V gave up 4 bases and J gave up 1 base; unmatched junction bases: 7. In germline, CDR1 is SQVTM, CDR2 ANQGSEA.